Given below is one TCR beta chain in context. The antigen remains undetermined. Germline V gene sequence: CDR1 SGHRS, CDR2 YFSETQ. This CDR3 region has 14 residues. V shed 4 bases, J shed 2 bases, and the junction held 3 bases outside the gene matches. Clones were sequenced by immunoSEQ multiplex PCR, and TCRdb holds only the in-frame ones, with some missing. The sample has around 27,000 clones; 90% are singletons. This sample was taken from a study of monozygotic twins with cystic fibrosis. Broader study findings: Monozygotic CF twins shared more identical nucleotide clonotypes than unrelated patients. In this small cohort, shared CDR3 numbers showed no association with age, concordance or disease severity.

Sequencing was performed on blood. The gene calls are TRBV5-1 and TRBJ2-1, with 7 bases identical to TRBD2. The clonotype originates from a girl aged 2-10 years with cystic fibrosis. CDR3 coding DNA: TGCGCCAGCAGCCATAGCGGGCCCTACAATGAGCAGTTCTTC. Encoded protein: CASSHSGPYNEQFF.